These 23 T cell receptor beta chains were all obtained from the same sample, sequenced in a study of T-cell reconstitution after alpha-beta-depleted transplantation in children. Unique molecular identifiers featured in how the TCRbeta library was prepared. TCRdb re-called the PCR reads through MiXCR, storing one row per CDR3 protein. The sample contains a few hundred thousand distinct CDR3 sequences, 18% of which appear only once. This material consisted of PBMCs from the stem cell graft donor, taken from the stem cell graft. Source of these receptors: a human donor who donated a stem cell graft to a child with acute lymphoblastic leukemia.

V and J are TRBV20-1 and TRBJ2-7; TRBD2 aligns across 8 bases. With 1 base clipped from V and 5 bases from J, the junction kept 13 bases outside the gene matches. The CDR3 loop spans 16 amino acids. Germline V CDR1 and CDR2: DFQATT, SNEGSKA (reference sequence). The CDR3 DNA reads as TGCAGTGCTAGAGGAAGGTTCAGCGGGAGTATGGACGAGCAGTACTTC. Translation: CSARGRFSGSMDEQYF.

The chain employs TRBV20-1 and TRBJ2-3, with a tentative D call TRBD2 (5 bases). V was trimmed by 6 bases and J by 2 bases, leaving 18 bases between them. The CDR3 consists of 15 residues. From germline, CDR1 is DFQATT and CDR2 SNEGSKA (reference sequence). CDR3 coding DNA: TGCAGTGCCCCTAACGTTCAGCGGACCACAGATACGCAGTATTTT. Its protein product is CSAPNVQRTTDTQYF.

This clonotype was seen a few times. The gene calls are TRBV4-2 and TRBJ1-6; tentatively, D is TRBD1 (5 bases). Deletions cut 0 bases from V and 10 bases from J, with 13 bases between. Germline V gene sequence: CDR1 LGHNA, CDR2 YNFKEQ. The CDR3 is 15 amino acids. The CDR3 region has the DNA TGTGCCAGCAGCCAAGATATAGGGACGGGGTCACCCCTCCACTTT. Residues: CASSQDIGTGSPLHF.

The gene calls are TRBV5-1 and TRBJ2-1; D call uncertain. V lost 1 base, J lost 2 bases, and 19 bases lay in between. Germline CDR1 reads SGHRS; CDR2 reads YFSETQ. This CDR3 is built from 18 residues. The CDR3 nucleotides are TGCGCCAGCAGCTTGTACCTGGGATCCCGATACCCCTACAATGAGCAGTTCTTC. It codes for CASSLYLGSRYPYNEQFF.

Details on this clonotype: The junction departs from germline at one end; a sequencing error may be responsible. This chain uses TRBV29-1 with TRBJ1-1; D is perhaps TRBD1 (5 bases). This CDR3 is built from 10 residues. Germline values: CDR1 SQVTM, CDR2 ANQGSEA. CDR3 bases: TGCAGCGTCCAATGGGGGGACCGTCTATTT. Translated, it gives CSVQWGDRLF.

The chain joins TRBV5-1 to TRBJ2-3; TRBD2 aligns across 12 bases. Per germline, CDR1 SGHRS and CDR2 YFSETQ. The CDR3 covers 14 residues. J lost 4 bases, V lost 8 bases, and 5 bases had no gene match. CDR3 nucleotides: TGCGCCAGTCGGACTAGCGGGATCCCAGATACGCAGTATTTT. This gives the protein CASRTSGIPDTQYF.

The rearrangement joins TRBV7-2 to TRBJ2-1; 11 bases agree with TRBD2. Germline-derived CDR1 and CDR2 are SGHTA and FQGNSA. J gave up 6 bases and V 3 bases, and 13 bases lay outside the gene matches. This CDR3 has 18 amino acids. The CDR3 loop reads CASSFSGTSGSPVNEQFF. As DNA, the CDR3 is TGTGCCAGCAGCTTCAGCGGGACTAGCGGATCCCCAGTCAATGAGCAGTTCTTC.

The table lists this clonotype with a count of one. The V call is TRBV28, the J call TRBJ1-1, with 9 bases fitting TRBD1. The CDR3 runs 12 residues. Losses at the gene ends were 5 bases for V and 8 bases for J; bases not matched to a gene: 3. Germline V lookup: CDR1 MDHEN, CDR2 SYDVKM. CDR3 protein: CASSRDRVEAFF. The CDR3 nucleotides are TGTGCCAGCAGTCGGGACAGGGTAGAAGCTTTCTTT.

The chain is built from TRBV4-1 and TRBJ2-7, with 7 bases lining up with TRBD2. The CDR3 runs 13 residues. Trimming removed 3 bases from V and 2 bases from J; junction bases left unmatched: 1. Germline lookup yields CDR1 MGHRA and CDR2 YSYEKL. CDR3 bases: TGCGCCAGCAGCCATGGGACTACCTACGAGCAGTACTTC. Translated, it gives CASSHGTTYEQYF.

The chain carries TRBV5-1 and TRBJ2-3, with 8 bases fitting TRBD1. Germline trimming cut 2 bases from V and 2 bases from J; bases unmatched to any gene: 10. Germline CDR1 SGHRS, CDR2 YFSETQ. This CDR3 region has 17 residues. CDR3 in DNA: TGCGCCAGCAGCTTCTCCAGGGGGCCTGCCTTCACAGATACGCAGTATTTT. Translating it yields CASSFSRGPAFTDTQYF.

This chain uses TRBV28 with TRBJ1-1; D perhaps matches TRBD1 (6 bases). The V gene lost 7 bases and the J gene lost 11 bases, with 17 bases spanning the gap. The CDR3 totals 12 residues. Germline values: CDR1 MDHEN, CDR2 SYDVKM. Here the CDR3 DNA reads TGTGCCAGCAATGCGAGGGGGGGATTGGCTTTCTTT. Amino acids: CASNARGGLAFF.

This clonotype has only a few counts. The chain couples TRBV4-2 to TRBJ1-5; 7 nucleotides match TRBD1. In germline, CDR1 is LGHNA, CDR2 YNFKEQ. V dropped 0 bases and J dropped 3; count of bases not matched to a gene: 8. There are 17 residues in the CDR3. CDR3 protein: CASSQDLGRGINQPQHF. DNA for the CDR3: TGTGCCAGCAGCCAAGACCTAGGCAGGGGGATCAATCAGCCCCAGCATTTT.

This clonotype was found many times. V is TRBV10-3 and J is TRBJ2-7; D might be TRBD1 (6 bases). The germline V gene encodes CDR1 ENHRY and CDR2 SYGVKD. Deletions cut 5 bases from V and 0 bases from J, with 17 bases between. CDR3 length equals 16 residues. The CDR3 loop is CAISPLRDINSYEQYF. DNA of the CDR3: TGTGCCATCAGTCCTCTCCGGGACATAAACTCCTACGAGCAGTACTTC.

This clonotype was seen more than once but under ten times. The V gene is TRBV5-8, the J gene TRBJ2-3; TRBD2 matches 13 bases. CDR3 size: 16 residues. J lost 6 bases, V lost 4 bases, and 8 bases had no gene match. Germline V gene sequence: CDR1 SGHTS, CDR2 YDEGEE. The CDR3 here is CASSLGWTSGSDTQYF. CDR3 DNA sequence: TGTGCCAGCAGCCTTGGCTGGACTAGCGGGAGTGATACGCAGTATTTT.

The rearrangement joins TRBV6-2 or TRBV6-3 to TRBJ2-1; 7 bases map to TRBD2. The junction had 4 bases not matched to a gene; V was cut back by 3 bases and J by 5 bases. Germline assignment: CDR1 MNHEY and CDR2 SVGEGT. The CDR3 has 14 residues. CDR3 sequence: CASSYNLADNEQFF. The CDR3 nucleotides are TGTGCCAGCAGTTATAACCTAGCGGACAATGAGCAGTTCTTC.

Only a few counts were recorded for this clonotype. The chain carries TRBV9 and TRBJ1-1, with 7 bases that match TRBD1. Unmatched junction bases numbered 4, after V lost 3 bases and J lost 2 bases. Looked up from germline, CDR1 is SGDLS and CDR2 is YYNGEE. This CDR3 comprises 14 residues. Written as DNA, the CDR3 is TGTGCCAGCAGCGAAGGGGGCGGAAACACTGAAGCTTTCTTT. Amino acids: CASSEGGGNTEAFF.

This clonotype has only a few counts. J is TRBJ2-5 and V is TRBV9; D unresolved. Germline CDR1 SGDLS, CDR2 YYNGEE. This CDR3 has 17 amino acids. Trimming took 0 bases from V and 0 from J, leaving 15 bases between them. The chain's CDR3 is CASSVEPQTSYQETQYF. CDR3 DNA: TGTGCCAGCAGCGTAGAACCCCAAACTTCGTACCAAGAGACCCAGTACTTC.

This clonotype was seen a handful of times. This chain connects TRBV30 to TRBJ2-4; a weak D match, TRBD1 (6 bases). Germline V gene sequence: CDR1 GTSNPN, CDR2 SVGIG (reference sequence). CDR3 length: 15 residues. Trimming shortened V by 4 bases and J by 4 bases, and 17 bases separated the two germline ends. The CDR3 is CAWTWGTGMKNIQYF. CDR3 in DNA: TGTGCCTGGACTTGGGGTACAGGGATGAAAAACATTCAGTACTTC. Full variable domain (remainder filled in from reference TRBV30 and TRBJ2-4): SQTIHQWPATLVQPVGSPLSLECTVEGTSNPNLYWYRQAAGRGLQLLFYSVGIGQISSEVPQNLSASRPQDRQFILSSKKLLLSDSGFYLCAWTWGTGMKNIQYFGAGTRLSVL.

The chain joins TRBV6-5 to TRBJ2-1, with D uncertain. The CDR3 contains 13 residues. Germline lookup yields CDR1 MNHEY and CDR2 SVGAGI. V was pared by 7 bases and J by 6 bases, with 13 bases between. The chain's CDR3 is CASIVALVNEQFF. The CDR3, as DNA: TGTGCCAGCATAGTTGCGTTAGTCAATGAGCAGTTCTTC.

The chain joins TRBV18 to TRBJ2-3; tentatively, D is TRBD2 (6 bases). Trimming left V 6 bases short and J 5 bases short, with 9 bases between. CDR1 is KGHSH and CDR2 is LQKENI in the germline V gene. This CDR3 has 12 residues. The CDR3 sequence: CASSPSEDTQYF. The CDR3 coding sequence is TGTGCCAGCTCCCCTAGCGAAGATACGCAGTATTTT.

The genes are TRBV5-1 and TRBJ1-3; D is unclear. CDR1 SGHRS and CDR2 YFSETQ come from the germline V gene. The CDR3 contains 15 residues. V gave up 3 bases and J gave up 0 bases, with 10 bases separating them. CDR3 region: CASSSDASSGNTIYF. In DNA form, the CDR3 reads TGCGCCAGCAGCTCGGATGCCAGCTCTGGAAACACCATATATTTT.

The V gene is TRBV4-1, the J gene TRBJ2-7; 9 bases line up with TRBD1. V was pared by 5 bases and J by 5 bases, with 10 bases of the junction left unmatched. Germline CDR1 and CDR2: MGHRA and YSYEKL. The CDR3 totals 15 residues. This CDR3 reads CASSDGTGPEDEQYF. DNA of the CDR3: TGCGCCAGCAGCGACGGGACAGGGCCGGAGGACGAGCAGTACTTC.

The rearrangement joins TRBV15 to TRBJ2-7, with D perhaps being TRBD1 or TRBD2 (5 bases each). This CDR3 has 13 amino acids. Trimming shortened V by 4 bases and J by 4 bases, and 11 bases separated the two germline ends. The germline gives CDR1 LNHNV, CDR2 YYDKDF (reference sequence). For the CDR3, the DNA is TGTGCCACCAGCACAGGGAGTTTGTACGAGCAGTACTTC. Its protein product is CATSTGSLYEQYF.